The following is a T cell receptor beta chain sequence with its context. As yet, its antigen is unknown. The data were produced by immunoSEQ multiplex PCR, yet TCRdb's version contains in-frame clones alone and is incomplete. The table shows several thousand clones, with less than 70% occurring only once. This specimen belongs to a study of CD8 T cell repertoires and HIV-1 epitope variants. Study-wide context: Controls included no peptide, Ebola AY9 epitope, and a CMV, EBV, flu pool. Tested: three Gag epitope families, Nef HW9 and YT9. Separate from the cultures, 1M uncultured T cells served as baseline.

The study's findings and limits: Of roughly ten antigen-specific beta clonotypes, more than 5 appeared to cross-react with escape variants.

Germline V gene sequence: CDR1 MNHEY, CDR2 SVGAGI. The length of the CDR3 is 16 residues. The V and J ends lost 0 bases and 1 base respectively, with 9 bases between them. The chain is built from TRBV6-5 and TRBJ2-2, with D perhaps matching TRBD1 (5 bases). Sequenced input: cultured CD8+ T cells derived from PBMCs. The clonotype originates from a male donor with HIV. For the CDR3, the DNA is TGTGCCAGCAGTTACTCCCCAGGGCGGAACACCGGGGAGCTGTTTTTT. Translation gives CASSYSPGRNTGELFF.